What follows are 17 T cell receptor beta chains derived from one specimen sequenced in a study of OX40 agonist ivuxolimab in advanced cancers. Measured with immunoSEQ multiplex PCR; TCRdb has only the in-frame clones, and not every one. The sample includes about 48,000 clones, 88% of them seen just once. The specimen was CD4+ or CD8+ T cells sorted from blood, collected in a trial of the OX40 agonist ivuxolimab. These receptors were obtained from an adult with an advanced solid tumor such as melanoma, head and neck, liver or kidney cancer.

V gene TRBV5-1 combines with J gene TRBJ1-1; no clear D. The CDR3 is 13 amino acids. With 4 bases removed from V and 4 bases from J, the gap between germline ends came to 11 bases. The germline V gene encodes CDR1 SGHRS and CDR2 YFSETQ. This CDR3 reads CASSIRTATEAFF. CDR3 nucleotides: TGCGCCAGCAGCATACGGACTGCCACTGAAGCTTTCTTT. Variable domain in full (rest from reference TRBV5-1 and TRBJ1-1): KAGVTQTPRYLIKTRGQQVTLSCSPISGHRSVSWYQQTPGQGLQFLFEYFSETQRNKGNFPGRFSGRQFSNSRSEMNVSTLELGDSALYLCASSIRTATEAFFGQGTRLTVV.

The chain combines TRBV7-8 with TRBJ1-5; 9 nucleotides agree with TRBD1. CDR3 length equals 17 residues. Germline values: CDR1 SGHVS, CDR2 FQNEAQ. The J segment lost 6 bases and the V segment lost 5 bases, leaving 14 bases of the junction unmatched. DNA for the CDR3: TGTGCCAGCAGCCAGATTGGGACAGGGAAAAAGGCTCAGCCCCAGCATTTT. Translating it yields CASSQIGTGKKAQPQHF.

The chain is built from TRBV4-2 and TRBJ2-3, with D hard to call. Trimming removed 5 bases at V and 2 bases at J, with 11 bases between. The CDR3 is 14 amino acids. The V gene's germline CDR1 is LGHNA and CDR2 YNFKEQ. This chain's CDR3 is CASSSLIHTDTQYF. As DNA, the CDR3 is TGTGCCAGCAGCTCCTTAATCCACACAGATACGCAGTATTTT.

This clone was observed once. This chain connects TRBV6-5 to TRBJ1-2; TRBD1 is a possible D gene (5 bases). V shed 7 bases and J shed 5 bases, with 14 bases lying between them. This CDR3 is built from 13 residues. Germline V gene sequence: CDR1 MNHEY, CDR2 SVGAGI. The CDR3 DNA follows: TGTGCCAGCATCCAGGGACGAGGGTATGGCTACACCTTC. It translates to CASIQGRGYGYTF.

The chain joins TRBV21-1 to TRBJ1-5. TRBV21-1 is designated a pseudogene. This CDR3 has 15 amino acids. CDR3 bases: TGTGCCAGCAGCAAATACGGGGTTAGCAATCAGCCCCAGCATTTT. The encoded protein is CASSKYGVSNQPQHF.

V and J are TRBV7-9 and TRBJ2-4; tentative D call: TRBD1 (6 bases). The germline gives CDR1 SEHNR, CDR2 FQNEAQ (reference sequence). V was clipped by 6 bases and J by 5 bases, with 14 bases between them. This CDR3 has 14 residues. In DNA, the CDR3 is TGTGCCAGCAGGCCCTCCGGACAGCAAAACATTCAGTACTTC. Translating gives CASRPSGQQNIQYF.

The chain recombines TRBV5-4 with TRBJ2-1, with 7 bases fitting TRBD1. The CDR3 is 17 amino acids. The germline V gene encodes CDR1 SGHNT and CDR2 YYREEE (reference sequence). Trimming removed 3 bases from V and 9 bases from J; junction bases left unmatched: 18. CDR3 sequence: CASSSGTGTAKLGEQFF. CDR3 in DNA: TGTGCCAGCAGCTCAGGTACCGGGACAGCAAAGCTAGGTGAGCAGTTCTTC.

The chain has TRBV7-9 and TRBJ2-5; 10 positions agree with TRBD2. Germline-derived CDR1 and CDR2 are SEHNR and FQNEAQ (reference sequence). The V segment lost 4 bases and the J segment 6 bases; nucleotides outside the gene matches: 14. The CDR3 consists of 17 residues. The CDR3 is CASSSQGEAGGKKTQYF. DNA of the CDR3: TGTGCCAGCAGCTCCCAAGGAGAAGCGGGGGGGAAAAAGACCCAGTACTTC. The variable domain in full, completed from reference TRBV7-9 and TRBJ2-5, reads DTGVSQNPRHKITKRGQNVTFRCDPISEHNRLYWYRQTLGQGPEFLTYFQNEAQLEKSRLLSDRFSAERPKGSFSTLEIQRTEQGDSAMYLCASSSQGEAGGKKTQYFGPGTRLLVL.

The CDR3 is CASESTRSGMTDTQYF. As DNA, the CDR3 is TGTGCCAGCGAATCTACTCGCTCAGGGATGACAGATACGCAGTATTTT. The chain uses TRBV5-6 and TRBJ2-3; D might be TRBD1 (5 bases). This CDR3 has 16 amino acids. V lost 7 bases and J lost 3, with 21 bases in between. Germline CDR1 and CDR2: SGHDT and YYEEEE.

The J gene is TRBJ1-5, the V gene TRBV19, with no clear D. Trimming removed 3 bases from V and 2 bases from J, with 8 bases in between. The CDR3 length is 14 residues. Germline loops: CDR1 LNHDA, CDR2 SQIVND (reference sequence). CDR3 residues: CASSIWQGNQPQHF. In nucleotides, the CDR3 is TGTGCCAGTAGTATTTGGCAAGGCAATCAGCCCCAGCATTTT.

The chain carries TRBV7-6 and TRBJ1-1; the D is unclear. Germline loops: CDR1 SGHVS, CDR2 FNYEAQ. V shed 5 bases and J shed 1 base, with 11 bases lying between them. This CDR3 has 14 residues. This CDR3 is CASSITPENTEAFF. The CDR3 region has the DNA TGTGCCAGCAGCATAACACCCGAGAACACTGAAGCTTTCTTT. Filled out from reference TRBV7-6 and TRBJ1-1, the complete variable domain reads GAGVSQSPRYKVTKRGQDVALRCDPISGHVSLYWYRQALGQGPEFLTYFNYEAQQDKSGLPNDRFSAERPEGSISTLTIQRTEQRDSAMYRCASSITPENTEAFFGQGTRLTVV.

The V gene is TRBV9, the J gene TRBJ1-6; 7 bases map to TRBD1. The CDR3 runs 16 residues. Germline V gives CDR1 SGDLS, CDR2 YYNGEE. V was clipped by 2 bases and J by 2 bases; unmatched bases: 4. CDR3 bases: TGTGCCAGCAGCGTCCGGGACAGTCCCTATAATTCACCCCTCCACTTT. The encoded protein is CASSVRDSPYNSPLHF.

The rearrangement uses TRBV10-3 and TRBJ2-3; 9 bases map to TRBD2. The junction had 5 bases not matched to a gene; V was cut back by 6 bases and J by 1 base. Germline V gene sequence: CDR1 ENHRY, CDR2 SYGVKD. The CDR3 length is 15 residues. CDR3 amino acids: CAISPGLAGTDTQYF. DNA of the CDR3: TGTGCCATCAGCCCGGGACTAGCCGGCACAGATACGCAGTATTTT.

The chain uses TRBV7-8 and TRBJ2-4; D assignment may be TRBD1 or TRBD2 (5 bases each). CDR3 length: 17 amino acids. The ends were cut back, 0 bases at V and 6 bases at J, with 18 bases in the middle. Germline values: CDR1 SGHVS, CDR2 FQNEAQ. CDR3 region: CASSLARAGASGNIQYF. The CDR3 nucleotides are TGTGCCAGCAGCTTAGCTCGGGCCGGGGCGTCAGGAAACATTCAGTACTTC.

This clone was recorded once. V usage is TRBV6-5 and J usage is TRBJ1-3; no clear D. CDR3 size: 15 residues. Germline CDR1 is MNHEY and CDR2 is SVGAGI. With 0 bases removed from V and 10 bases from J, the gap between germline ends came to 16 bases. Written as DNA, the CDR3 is TGTGCCAGCAGTTACTCGATCGAAGGGATTTCGACCATATATTTT. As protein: CASSYSIEGISTIYF.

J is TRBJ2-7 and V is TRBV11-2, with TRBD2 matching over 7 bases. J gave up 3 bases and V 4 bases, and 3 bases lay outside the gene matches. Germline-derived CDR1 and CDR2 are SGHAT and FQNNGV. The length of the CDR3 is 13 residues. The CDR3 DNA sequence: TGTGCCAGCAGCTCCGGACTAGACTACGAGCAGTACTTC. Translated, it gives CASSSGLDYEQYF.

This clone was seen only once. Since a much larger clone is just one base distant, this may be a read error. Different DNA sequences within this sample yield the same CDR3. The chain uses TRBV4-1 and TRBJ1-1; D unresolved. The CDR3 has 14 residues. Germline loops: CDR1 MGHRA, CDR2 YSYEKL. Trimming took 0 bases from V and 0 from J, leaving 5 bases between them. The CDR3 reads CASSQESLNTEAFF. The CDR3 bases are TGCGCCAGCAGCCAAGAGAGCTTGAACACTGAAGCTTTCTTT.